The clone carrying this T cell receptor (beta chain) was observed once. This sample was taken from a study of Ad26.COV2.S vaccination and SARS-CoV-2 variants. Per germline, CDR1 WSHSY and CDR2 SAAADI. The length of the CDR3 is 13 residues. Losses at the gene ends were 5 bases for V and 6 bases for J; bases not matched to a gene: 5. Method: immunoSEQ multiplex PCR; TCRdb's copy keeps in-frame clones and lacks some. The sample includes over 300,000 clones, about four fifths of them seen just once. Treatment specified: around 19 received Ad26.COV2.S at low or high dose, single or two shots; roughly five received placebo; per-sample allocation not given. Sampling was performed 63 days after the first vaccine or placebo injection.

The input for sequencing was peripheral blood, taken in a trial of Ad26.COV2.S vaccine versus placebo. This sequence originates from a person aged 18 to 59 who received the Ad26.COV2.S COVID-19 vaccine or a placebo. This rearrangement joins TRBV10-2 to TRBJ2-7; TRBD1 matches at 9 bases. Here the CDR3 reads CASSNYRGPEQYF. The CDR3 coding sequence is TGCGCCAGCAGTAATTACAGGGGGCCCGAGCAGTACTTC.